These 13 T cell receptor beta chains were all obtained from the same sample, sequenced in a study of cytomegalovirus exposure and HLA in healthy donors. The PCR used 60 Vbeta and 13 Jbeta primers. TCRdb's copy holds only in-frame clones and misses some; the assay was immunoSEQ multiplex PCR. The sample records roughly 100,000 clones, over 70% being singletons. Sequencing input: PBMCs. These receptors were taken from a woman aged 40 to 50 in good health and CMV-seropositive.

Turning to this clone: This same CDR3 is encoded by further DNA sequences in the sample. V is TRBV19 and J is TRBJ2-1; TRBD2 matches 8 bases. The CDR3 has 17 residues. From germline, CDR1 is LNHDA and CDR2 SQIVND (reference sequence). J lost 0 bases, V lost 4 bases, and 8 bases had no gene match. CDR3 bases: TGTGCCAGTAGTAACGGACTAGCCGACAGCTCCTACAATGAGCAGTTCTTC. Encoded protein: CASSNGLADSSYNEQFF.

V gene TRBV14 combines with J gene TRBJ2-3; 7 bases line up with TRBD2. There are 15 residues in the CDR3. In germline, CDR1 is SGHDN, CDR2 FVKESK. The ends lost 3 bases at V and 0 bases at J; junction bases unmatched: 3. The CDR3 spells CASSHRLASTDTQYF. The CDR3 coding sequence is TGTGCCAGCAGCCACCGACTAGCCAGCACAGATACGCAGTATTTT. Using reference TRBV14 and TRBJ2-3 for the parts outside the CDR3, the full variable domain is EAGVTQFPSHSVIEKGQTVTLRCDPISGHDNLYWYRRVMGKEIKFLLHFVKESKQDESGMPNNRFLAERTGGTYSTLKVQPAELEDSGVYFCASSHRLASTDTQYFGPGTRLTVL.

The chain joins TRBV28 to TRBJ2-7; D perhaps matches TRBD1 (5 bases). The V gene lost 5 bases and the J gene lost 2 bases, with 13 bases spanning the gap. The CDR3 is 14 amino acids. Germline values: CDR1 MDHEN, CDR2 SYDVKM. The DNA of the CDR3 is TGTGCCAGCAGTCCTCGACAGTACACCTACGAGCAGTACTTC. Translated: CASSPRQYTYEQYF.

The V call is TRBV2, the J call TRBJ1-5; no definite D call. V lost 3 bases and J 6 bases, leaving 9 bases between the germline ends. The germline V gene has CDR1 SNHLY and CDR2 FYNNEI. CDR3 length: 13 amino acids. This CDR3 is CASSEEGIQPQHF. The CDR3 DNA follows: TGTGCCAGCAGTGAGGAGGGCATTCAGCCCCAGCATTTT.

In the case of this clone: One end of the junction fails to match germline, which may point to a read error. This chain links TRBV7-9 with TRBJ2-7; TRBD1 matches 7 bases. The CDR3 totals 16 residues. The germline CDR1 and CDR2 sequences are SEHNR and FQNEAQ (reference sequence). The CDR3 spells CSSSSDRTGPSYEQYF. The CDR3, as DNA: TGTTCCAGCAGCTCCGACCGGACAGGACCCTCCTACGAGCAGTACTTC.

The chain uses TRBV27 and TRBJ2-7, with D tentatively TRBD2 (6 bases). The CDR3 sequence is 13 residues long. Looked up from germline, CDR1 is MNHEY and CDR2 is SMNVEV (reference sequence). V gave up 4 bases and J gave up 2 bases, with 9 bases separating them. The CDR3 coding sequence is TGTGCCAGCAGTTACTCGGGGGCCTACGAGCAGTACTTC. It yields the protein CASSYSGAYEQYF.

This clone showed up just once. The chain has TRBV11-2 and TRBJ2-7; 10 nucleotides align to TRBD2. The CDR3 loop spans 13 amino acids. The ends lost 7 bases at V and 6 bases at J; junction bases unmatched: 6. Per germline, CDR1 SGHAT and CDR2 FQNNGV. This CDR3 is CASKREGRGEQYF. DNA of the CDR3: TGTGCCAGCAAGCGGGAGGGAAGGGGCGAGCAGTACTTC.

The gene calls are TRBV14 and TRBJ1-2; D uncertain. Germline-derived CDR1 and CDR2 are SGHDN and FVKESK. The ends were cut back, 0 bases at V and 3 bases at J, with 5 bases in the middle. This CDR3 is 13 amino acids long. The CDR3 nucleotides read TGTGCCAGCAGCCAAGACAGGTACTATGGCTACACCTTC. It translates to CASSQDRYYGYTF. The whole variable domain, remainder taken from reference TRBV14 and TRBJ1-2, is EAGVTQFPSHSVIEKGQTVTLRCDPISGHDNLYWYRRVMGKEIKFLLHFVKESKQDESGMPNNRFLAERTGGTYSTLKVQPAELEDSGVYFCASSQDRYYGYTFGSGTRLTVV.

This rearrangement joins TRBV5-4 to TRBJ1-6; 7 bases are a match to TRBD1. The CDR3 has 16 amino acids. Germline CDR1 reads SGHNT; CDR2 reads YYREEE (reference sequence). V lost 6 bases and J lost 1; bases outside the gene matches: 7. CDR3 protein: CASTSDRASYNSPLHF. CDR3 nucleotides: TGTGCCAGCACCTCTGACAGGGCTTCCTATAATTCACCCCTCCACTTT.

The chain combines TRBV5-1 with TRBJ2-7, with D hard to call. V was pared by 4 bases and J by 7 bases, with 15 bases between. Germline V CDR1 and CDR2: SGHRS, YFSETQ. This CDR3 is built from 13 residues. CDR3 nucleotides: TGCGCCAGCAGCCCCGGTCCAACCGGGGAGCAGTACTTC. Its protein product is CASSPGPTGEQYF.

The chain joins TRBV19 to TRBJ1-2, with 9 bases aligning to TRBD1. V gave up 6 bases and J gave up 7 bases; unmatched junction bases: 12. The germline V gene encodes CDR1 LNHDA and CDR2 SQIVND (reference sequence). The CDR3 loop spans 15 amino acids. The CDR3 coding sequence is TGTGCCAGTAGGAAGCTAGGGACAGGGAAAGGTGGCTACACCTTC. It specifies CASRKLGTGKGGYTF.

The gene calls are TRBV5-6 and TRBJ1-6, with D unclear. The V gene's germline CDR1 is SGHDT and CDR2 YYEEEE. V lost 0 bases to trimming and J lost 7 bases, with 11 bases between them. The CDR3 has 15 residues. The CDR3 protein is CASSLVATVNSPLHF. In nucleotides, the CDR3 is TGTGCCAGCAGCTTGGTTGCCACAGTCAATTCACCCCTCCACTTT.

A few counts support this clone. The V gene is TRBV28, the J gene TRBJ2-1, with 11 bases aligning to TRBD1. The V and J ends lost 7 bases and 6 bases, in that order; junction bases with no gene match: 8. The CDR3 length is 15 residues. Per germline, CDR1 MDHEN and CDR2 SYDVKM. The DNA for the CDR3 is TGTGCCAGCAATAGACCGGGACAGGGGGTCAATGAGCAGTTCTTC. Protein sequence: CASNRPGQGVNEQFF.